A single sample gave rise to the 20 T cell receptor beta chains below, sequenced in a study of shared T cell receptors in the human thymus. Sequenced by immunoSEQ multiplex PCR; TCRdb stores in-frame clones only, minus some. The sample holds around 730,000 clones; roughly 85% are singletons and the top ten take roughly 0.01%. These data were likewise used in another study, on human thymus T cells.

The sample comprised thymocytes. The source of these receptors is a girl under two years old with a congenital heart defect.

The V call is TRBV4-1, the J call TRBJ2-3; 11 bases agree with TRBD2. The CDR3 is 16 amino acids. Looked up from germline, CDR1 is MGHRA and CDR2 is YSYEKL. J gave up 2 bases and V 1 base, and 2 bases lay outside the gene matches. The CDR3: CASSQGTSGFTDTQYF. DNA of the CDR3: TGCGCCAGCAGCCAAGGGACTAGCGGGTTCACAGATACGCAGTATTTT.

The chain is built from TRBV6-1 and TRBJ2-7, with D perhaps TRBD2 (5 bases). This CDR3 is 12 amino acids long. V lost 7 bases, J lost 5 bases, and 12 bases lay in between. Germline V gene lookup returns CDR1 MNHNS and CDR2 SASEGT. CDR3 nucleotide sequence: TGTGCCAGCATTCTAGGAGGCGACGAGCAGTACTTC. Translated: CASILGGDEQYF.

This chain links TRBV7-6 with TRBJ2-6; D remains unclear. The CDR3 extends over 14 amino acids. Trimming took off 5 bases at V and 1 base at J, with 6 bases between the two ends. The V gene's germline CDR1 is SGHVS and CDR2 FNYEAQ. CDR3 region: CASSAISGANVLTF. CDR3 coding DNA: TGTGCCAGCAGCGCGATTTCTGGGGCCAACGTCCTGACTTTC.

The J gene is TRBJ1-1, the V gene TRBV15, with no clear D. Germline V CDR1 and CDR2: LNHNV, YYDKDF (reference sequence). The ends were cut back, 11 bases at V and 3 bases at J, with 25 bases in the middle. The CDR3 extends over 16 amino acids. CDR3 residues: CACQAGRFFLDTEAFF. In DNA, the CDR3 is TGTGCCTGTCAGGCGGGTAGATTTTTTTTAGACACTGAAGCTTTCTTT.

As DNA, the CDR3 is TGTGCCACCACTGGGGGAGGGATGATCTATGGCTACACCTTC. Amino acids: CATTGGGMIYGYTF. The J gene is TRBJ1-2, the V gene TRBV6-5, with D perhaps TRBD1 (5 bases). Germline values: CDR1 MNHEY, CDR2 SVGAGI. The CDR3 spans 14 residues. Trimming shortened V by 10 bases and J by 4 bases, and 19 bases separated the two germline ends.

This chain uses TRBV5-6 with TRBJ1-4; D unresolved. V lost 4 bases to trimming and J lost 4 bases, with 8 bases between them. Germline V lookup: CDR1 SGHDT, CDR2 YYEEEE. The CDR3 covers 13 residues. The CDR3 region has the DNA TGTGCCAGCAGCCGACAAGTTAATGAAAAACTGTTTTTT. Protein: CASSRQVNEKLFF.

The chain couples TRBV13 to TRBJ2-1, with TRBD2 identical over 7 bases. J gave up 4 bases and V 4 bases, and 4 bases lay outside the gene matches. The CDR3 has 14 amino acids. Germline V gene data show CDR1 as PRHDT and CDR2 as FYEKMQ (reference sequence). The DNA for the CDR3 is TGTGCCAGCAGCTCCTCAGCGGGGTACAATGAGCAGTTCTTC. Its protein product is CASSSSAGYNEQFF.

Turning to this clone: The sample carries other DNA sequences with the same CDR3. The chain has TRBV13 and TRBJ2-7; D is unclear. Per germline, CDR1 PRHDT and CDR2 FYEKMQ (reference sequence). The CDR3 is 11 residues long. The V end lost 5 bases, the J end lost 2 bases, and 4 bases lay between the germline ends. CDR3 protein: CASSPTYEQYF. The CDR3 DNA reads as TGTGCCAGCAGCCCAACCTACGAGCAGTACTTC.

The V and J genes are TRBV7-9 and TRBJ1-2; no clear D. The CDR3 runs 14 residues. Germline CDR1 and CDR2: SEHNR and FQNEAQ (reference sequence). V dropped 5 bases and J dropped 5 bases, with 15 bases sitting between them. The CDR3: CASSQKDTVYGYTF. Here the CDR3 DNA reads TGTGCCAGCAGCCAAAAAGACACCGTGTATGGCTACACCTTC.

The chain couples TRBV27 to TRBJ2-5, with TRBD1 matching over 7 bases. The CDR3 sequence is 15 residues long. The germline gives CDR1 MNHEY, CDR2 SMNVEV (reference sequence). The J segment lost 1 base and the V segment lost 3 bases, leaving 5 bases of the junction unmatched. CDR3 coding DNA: TGTGCCAGCAGTTTCATCAACAGGGGCCAAGAGACCCAGTACTTC. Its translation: CASSFINRGQETQYF.

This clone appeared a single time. CDR3 sequence: CASSPGTGGLDTEAFF. The DNA of the CDR3 is TGTGCCAGCAGCCCCGGGACAGGGGGGTTGGACACTGAAGCTTTCTTT. The gene calls are TRBV7-6 and TRBJ1-1; 11 bases align to TRBD1. Germline-derived CDR1 and CDR2 are SGHVS and FNYEAQ. The trim removed 5 bases at V and 3 bases at J, leaving 8 bases unmatched. The CDR3 runs to 16 residues.

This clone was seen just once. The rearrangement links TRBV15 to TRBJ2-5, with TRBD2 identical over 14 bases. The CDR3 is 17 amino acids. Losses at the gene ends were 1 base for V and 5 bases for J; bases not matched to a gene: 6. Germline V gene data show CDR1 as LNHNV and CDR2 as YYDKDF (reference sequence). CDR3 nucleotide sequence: TGTGCCACCAGCAGAGGAGGGACTAGCGGGGGTCAGGAGACCCAGTACTTC. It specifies CATSRGGTSGGQETQYF. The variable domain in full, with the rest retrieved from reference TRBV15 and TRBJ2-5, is DAMVIQNPRYQVTQFGKPVTLSCSQTLNHNVMYWYQQKSSQAPKLLFHYYDKDFNNEADTPDNFQSRRPNTSFCFLDIRSPGLGDTAMYLCATSRGGTSGGQETQYFGPGTRLLVL.

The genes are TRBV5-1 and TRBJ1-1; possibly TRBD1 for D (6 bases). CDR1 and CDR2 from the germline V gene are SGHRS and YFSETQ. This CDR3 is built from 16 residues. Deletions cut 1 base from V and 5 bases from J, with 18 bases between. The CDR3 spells CASSLTPQGRNTEAFF. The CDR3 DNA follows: TGCGCCAGCAGCTTGACCCCACAGGGAAGGAATACTGAAGCTTTCTTT.

The CDR3: CASSEAQAELPDYGYTF. The CDR3 DNA reads as TGTGCCAGCAGTGAAGCGCAAGCGGAGTTACCGGATTATGGCTACACCTTC. The chain uses TRBV6-1 and TRBJ1-2; unclear D gene. Trimming stripped 0 bases from V and 5 bases from J, with 19 bases between. Germline loops: CDR1 MNHNS, CDR2 SASEGT. The CDR3 has 17 amino acids.

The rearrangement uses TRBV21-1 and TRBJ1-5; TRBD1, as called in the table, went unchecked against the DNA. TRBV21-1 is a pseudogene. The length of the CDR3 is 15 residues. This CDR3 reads CASSKEDRGNQPQHF. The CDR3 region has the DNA TGTGCCAGCAGCAAAGAGGACAGGGGGAATCAGCCCCAGCATTTT.

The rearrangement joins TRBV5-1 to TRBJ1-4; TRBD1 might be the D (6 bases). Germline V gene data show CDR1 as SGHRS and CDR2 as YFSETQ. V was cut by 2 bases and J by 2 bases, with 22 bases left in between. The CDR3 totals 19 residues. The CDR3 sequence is CASSLRPQGKGPTNEKLFF. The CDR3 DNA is TGCGCCAGCAGCTTAAGACCTCAGGGGAAGGGGCCTACTAATGAAAAACTGTTTTTT.

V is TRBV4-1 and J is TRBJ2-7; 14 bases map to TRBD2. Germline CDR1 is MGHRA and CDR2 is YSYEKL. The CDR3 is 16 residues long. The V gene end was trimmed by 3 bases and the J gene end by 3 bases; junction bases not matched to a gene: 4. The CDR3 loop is CASSHAGLAGDYEQYF. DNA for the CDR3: TGCGCCAGCAGCCATGCGGGACTAGCGGGGGACTACGAGCAGTACTTC.

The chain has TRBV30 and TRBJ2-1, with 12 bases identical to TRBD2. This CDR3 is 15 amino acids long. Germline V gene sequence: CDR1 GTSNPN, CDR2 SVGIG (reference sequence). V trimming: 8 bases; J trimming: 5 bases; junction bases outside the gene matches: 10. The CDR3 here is CAGRRLAGDHNEQFF. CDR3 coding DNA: TGTGCCGGCCGTCGACTAGCGGGGGACCACAATGAGCAGTTCTTC.

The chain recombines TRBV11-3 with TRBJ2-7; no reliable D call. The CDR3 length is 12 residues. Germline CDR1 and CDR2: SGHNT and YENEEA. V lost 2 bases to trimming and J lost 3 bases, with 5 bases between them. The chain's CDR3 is CASSLFHYEQYF. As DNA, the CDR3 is TGTGCCAGCAGCTTATTCCACTACGAGCAGTACTTC.

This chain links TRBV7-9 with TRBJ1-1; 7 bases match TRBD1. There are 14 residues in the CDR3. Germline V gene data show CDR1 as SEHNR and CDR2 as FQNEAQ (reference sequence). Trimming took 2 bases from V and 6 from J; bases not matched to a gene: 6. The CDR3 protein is CASSLTGVDPEAFF. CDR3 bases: TGTGCCAGCAGCTTAACAGGGGTGGACCCTGAAGCTTTCTTT. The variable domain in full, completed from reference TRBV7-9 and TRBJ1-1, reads DTGVSQNPRHKITKRGQNVTFRCDPISEHNRLYWYRQTLGQGPEFLTYFQNEAQLEKSRLLSDRFSAERPKGSFSTLEIQRTEQGDSAMYLCASSLTGVDPEAFFGQGTRLTVV.